This record looks at one T cell receptor (beta chain) sequence and its context. Its antigen is not yet known. The record has no base qualities; no much larger clone is one base away. Each collaborating institution followed its own protocols to collect whole blood in K2EDTA tubes. Collaborator samples were shipped for TCRbeta analysis as frozen whole blood, isolated PBMCs, or DNA extracted from either sample type. This entry is derived from a study of blood T cell repertoires in COVID-19 (dated by TCRdb to 2018 to 2021). For the wider study: The collaborator samples originated in the United States, Italy and Spain and spanned the acute and convalescent phases of COVID-19. The samples were drawn from the first 160 participants of the ongoing ImmuneRACE study and from over a thousand subjects provided by 6 global collaborators. Where available, HLA class I and class II types were obtained from metadata supplied by the sample provider rather than from assay-based typing. The repertoires were made available in a free public database intended to serve as a resource for research on the immune response to SARS-CoV-2. The material from the prospective study consisted of cDNA or gDNA derived from T cells, B-cell-depleted T cells, or PBMCs. Deeply sampled blood TCRbeta repertoires from subjects exposed to, actively infected with, or recovered from COVID-19 were included in the dataset. The sample metadata nearly always contained a de-identified subject ID, COVID-19 status, age in years and sex.

Study-level results and caveats: How much clinical and demographic metadata was included differed by source and by participant, and the metadata was provided uncurated.

TCRbeta CDR3 regions were amplified from genomic DNA using the immunoSEQ Assay, a bias-controlled multiplex PCR. Turning to the authors' computational methods: The number of nucleated cells in each sample was estimated from the amplification of reference gene primers within the assay. To quantify the absolute abundance of each unique TCRbeta CDR3 rearrangement, sequence reads were collapsed and filtered. For each sample, productive Simpson clonality was calculated by taking the square root of Simpson's diversity index across productive rearrangements. This immuneACCESS table, as held by TCRdb, lists in-frame sequences with V and J called but not all clones. Of the missing ones, under half trace to an unresolved V gene in checked studies; the others have no known cause. That table supplies the V and J calls and clone size; D and trimming were determined from the DNA. Recorded for this sample are roughly 180,000 clones; around 80% of them occurred a single time. The ten largest clones add up to 6.5% to 8.5% of the sample.

The cysteine opens and the phenylalanine closes a CDR3 of 13 amino acids. Left in the record is the CDR3 DNA by itself, 39 bases read in frame from the first base. The V and J ends are trimmed by 1 base and 0 bases, leaving 4 bases between them. The germline V gene (reference sequence) specifies GTSNPN as CDR1 and SVGIG as CDR2. The material sequenced was peripheral blood. This receptor chain uses TRBV30 and TRBJ1-3, with the D gene call left open. The receptor comes from a human donor in a cohort sampled during active COVID-19. The CDR3 amino acid sequence is: CAWSARSGNTIYF. DNA sequence: TGTGCCTGGAGTGCCCGCTCTGGAAACACCATATATTTT.